These T cell receptor beta chains were read from a single sample in a study of cytotoxic CD8 clonotypes in ibrutinib-treated CLL. This table comes from immunoSEQ multiplex PCR, and its TCRdb copy is limited to in-frame clones, with some not included. The table lists 140,000 or so clones, 70% to 80% of them singletons. Sequenced material: PBMCs, taken after 12 months of ibrutinib treatment. These TCRs come from a human donor with chronic lymphocytic leukemia. Both conserved end residues are part of each CDR3. A D gene is named only where the DNA matches it firmly. Expanded clones get a size class; other rows say once, few or many, or leave the size out.

d_call	cdr3_length	v_call	j_call	clone_size	cdr3_nt	cdr3_aa
-	15	TRBV9	TRBJ1-4	-	TGTGCCAGCAGCTTACTAGGGGGGTCTAATGAAAAACTGTTTTTT	CASSLLGGSNEKLFF
-	15	TRBV4-3	TRBJ2-7	-	TGCGCCAGCAGCCAAGATACGGGTTTAGGTGTGCAGCAGTACTTC	CASSQDTGLGVQQYF
-	11	TRBV9	TRBJ1-2	once	TGTGCCAGCGGGGGAAGGGGTGGCTACACCTTC	CASGGRGGYTF
-	14	TRBV6-1	TRBJ1-4	-	TGTGCCAGCAGTGAAAGTTTAGCGGATGAAAAACTGTTTTTT	CASSESLADEKLFF
-	14	TRBV7-2	TRBJ1-2	-	TGTGCCAGCAGCTTAAACCCGGAACCCACTGGCTACACCTTC	CASSLNPEPTGYTF
TRBD1	16	TRBV9	TRBJ2-6	-	TGTGCCAGCAGCGCAACAACCGGGACAGGGGCCGGCGTCCTGACTTTC	CASSATTGTGAGVLTF
TRBD1	14	TRBV5-1	TRBJ2-1	-	TGCGCCAGCAGCTTAGACAGGGGCTACAATGAGCAGTTCTTC	CASSLDRGYNEQFF
TRBD1	12	TRBV25-1	TRBJ2-1	-	TGTGCCAGCAGTAGACAGGGCAATGAGCAGTTCTTC	CASSRQGNEQFF
-	15	TRBV4-1	TRBJ2-7	-	TGCGCCAGCAGACCCCTTCTCAGGGGAGCCCACGAGCAGTACTTC	CASRPLLRGAHEQYF
-	13	TRBV11-3	TRBJ1-2	-	TGTGCCAGCAGGGGACTCAATAACTATGGCTACACCTTC	CASRGLNNYGYTF
TRBD2	15	TRBV18	TRBJ2-7	-	TGTGCCAGCTCACCAGTCCTAGCGGGAGGCTACGAGCAGTACTTC	CASSPVLAGGYEQYF
TRBD2	16	TRBV7-8	TRBJ2-5	-	TGTGCCAGCAGCACCCGACTAGCGGGAGGAGAAGAGACCCAGTACTTC	CASSTRLAGGEETQYF
TRBD2	15	TRBV28	TRBJ2-1	-	TGTGCCAGCAGCTTACCTAGCGGGAGGGCCGGAGGTAAGTTCTTC	CASSLPSGRAGGKFF
TRBD1	15	TRBV5-1	TRBJ1-5	once	TGCGCCAGCAGCTTGTCAGGGGGAAGCAATCAGCCCCAGCATTTT	CASSLSGGSNQPQHF
-	14	TRBV7-2	TRBJ2-7	-	TGTGCCAGCAGCTTAGCGTCCTTAACCTACGAGCAGTACTTC	CASSLASLTYEQYF
TRBD1	14	TRBV6-6	TRBJ2-7	-	TGTGCCAGCAGTCAGAGCTCGACAGGGTCCGAGCAGTACTTC	CASSQSSTGSEQYF
-	13	TRBV18	TRBJ2-6	-	TGTGCCAGCTCACCACCGGTCGGGACGGCCCTGACTTTC	CASSPPVGTALTF
-	12	TRBV28	TRBJ2-7	-	TGTGCCACCAGAGACTATTACTACGAGCAGTACTTC	CATRDYYYEQYF
TRBD1	13	TRBV30	TRBJ2-2	-	TGTGCCTGGAGTGACCAGGGGGCCGGGGAGCTGTTTTTT	CAWSDQGAGELFF
-	13	TRBV28	TRBJ1-4	-	TGTGCCAGCAGTCCCGGGACTAATGAAAAACTGTTTTTT	CASSPGTNEKLFF
-	11	TRBV25-1	TRBJ2-7	few	TGTGCCAGCAGTGAACTATCGGAACTAGTCTTC	CASSELSELVF
-	15	TRBV7-2	TRBJ2-7	-	TGTGCCAGCAGCTTAGGGAGCGGACGGGCCTACGAGCAGTACTTC	CASSLGSGRAYEQYF
TRBD2	15	TRBV7-3	TRBJ2-3	-	TGTGCCAGCAGCCGCGTAGCGGGAGGGACAGATACGCAGTATTTT	CASSRVAGGTDTQYF
TRBD2	15	TRBV10-3	TRBJ2-3	once	TGTGCCATCGGCTCCCTGGCGGGAGCCACAGATACGCAGTATTTT	CAIGSLAGATDTQYF
-	15	TRBV6-5	TRBJ2-2	-	TGTGCCAGCAGTTACTGGAAGATGAACACCGGGGAGCTGTTTTTT	CASSYWKMNTGELFF
TRBD2	17	TRBV4-2	TRBJ2-1	-	TGTGCCAGCAGCCAAAGGGGAGGGACTAGCGGCTACAATGAGCAGTTCTTC	CASSQRGGTSGYNEQFF
-	15	TRBV28	TRBJ1-2	-	TGTGCCAGCAGTTTTATGCAGGGGCCTCCCTATGGCTACACCTTC	CASSFMQGPPYGYTF
-	14	TRBV5-5	TRBJ2-7	-	TGTGCCAGCAGCTTGGGCGGGGCCCGCTCCGAGCAGTACTTC	CASSLGGARSEQYF
-	14	TRBV2	TRBJ2-5	-	TGTGCCAGCAGTGAAGTGTCGATCCAAGAGACCCAGTACTTC	CASSEVSIQETQYF
TRBD1	16	TRBV2	TRBJ2-3	-	TGTGCCAGCACCGGACTCCAGGGGGTCCCCACAGATACGCAGTATTTT	CASTGLQGVPTDTQYF
-	13	TRBV30	TRBJ2-1	-	TGTGCCTGGAGCCAGGGGATGGGGAATGAGCAGTTCTTC	CAWSQGMGNEQFF
TRBD2	16	TRBV4-2	TRBJ2-7	-	TGTGCCAGCAGCCGAAGCGAAAGGGCGGGAGCACCCGAGCAGTACTTC	CASSRSERAGAPEQYF
TRBD1	16	TRBV5-1	TRBJ1-1	-	TGCGCCAGCAGCTCACCAGACAGGGGGGAAGGCACTGAAGCTTTCTTT	CASSSPDRGEGTEAFF
-	15	TRBV21-1	TRBJ2-7	-	TGTGCCAGCAGCAACAGGGTTGAAAGAGTCTACGAGCAGTACTTC	CASSNRVERVYEQYF
-	13	TRBV10-1	TRBJ1-1	few	TGCGCCAGCAGTTTAGGGATGAACACTGAAGCTTTCTTT	CASSLGMNTEAFF
TRBD1	17	TRBV9	TRBJ2-1	-	TGTGCCAGCAGCGTTTCGCCGATCAGGGGGACCTACAATGAGCAGTTCTTC	CASSVSPIRGTYNEQFF
-	15	TRBV5-1	TRBJ2-3	-	TGCGCCAGCAGCTTGGGGGCGCGGGACACAGATACGCAGTATTTT	CASSLGARDTDTQYF
TRBD1	14	TRBV7-2	TRBJ1-1	-	TGTGCCAGCAGCTTGAACAGGGGAGGCACTGAAGCTTTCTTT	CASSLNRGGTEAFF
-	12	TRBV6-5	TRBJ2-7	-	TGTGCCAGCAGTTATAACTCCTACGAGCAGTACTTC	CASSYNSYEQYF
-	13	TRBV29-1	TRBJ2-5	-	TGCAGCGTTGAGGTCGGCGGGTCAGGGACCCAGTACTTC	CSVEVGGSGTQYF
TRBD1	14	TRBV5-4	TRBJ2-1	-	TGTGCCAGCAGCCGACAGGGGGCGCGCAATGAGCAGTTCTTC	CASSRQGARNEQFF
-	17	TRBV6-1	TRBJ1-2	-	TGTGCCAGCAGTGAAGCTGGCAGGGACGGATCTATTCGGGGCTACACCTTC	CASSEAGRDGSIRGYTF
TRBD2	15	TRBV28	TRBJ2-2	-	TGTGCCAGCAGTCCCTCTAGCGGGAACACCGGGGAGCTGTTTTTT	CASSPSSGNTGELFF
TRBD1	15	TRBV6-6	TRBJ1-4	-	TGTGCCAGCAGTTACTCGCGGGACAGAGGGGAAAAACTGTTTTTT	CASSYSRDRGEKLFF
TRBD1	13	TRBV15	TRBJ1-5	few	TGTGCCACCAGAGGACAGGGTAATCAGCCCCAGCATTTT	CATRGQGNQPQHF
TRBD1	15	TRBV6-1	TRBJ2-7	once	TGTGCCAGCAGTGAAGGGGGACAGCCGGAATACGAGCAGTACTTC	CASSEGGQPEYEQYF
TRBD1	15	TRBV18	TRBJ2-7	-	TGTGCCAGCTCAACTGGGACAGGGGTCGGCTACGAGCAGTACTTC	CASSTGTGVGYEQYF
TRBD2	16	TRBV4-2	TRBJ2-7	-	TGTGCCAGCAGCCATTGGCTAGCGGGATTCCTCTACGAGCAGTACTTC	CASSHWLAGFLYEQYF
TRBD2	17	TRBV4-3	TRBJ2-3	-	TGCGCCAGCAGCCACGCCGCGGGGGCGGGAGGGGTAGATACGCAGTATTTT	CASSHAAGAGGVDTQYF
TRBD2	13	TRBV19	TRBJ2-7	-	TGTGCCAGTAGTCCTAGCGGGCCTTACGAGCAGTACTTC	CASSPSGPYEQYF
TRBD2	15	TRBV4-2	TRBJ2-7	-	TGTGCCAGCAGCCAAGAAAGGTCGGGACTAGCCAAGCAGTACTTC	CASSQERSGLAKQYF
-	16	TRBV15	TRBJ2-6	-	TGTGCCACCAGCAGAGATCGGTACTCTGGGGCCAACGTCCTGACTTTC	CATSRDRYSGANVLTF
-	12	TRBV9	TRBJ2-1	-	TGTGCCAGCAGCCCCATGATCAATGAGCAGTTCTTC	CASSPMINEQFF
TRBD2	15	TRBV5-4	TRBJ2-2	-	TGTGCCAGCAGAACGACTAGCGGGGACACCGGGGAGCTGTTTTTT	CASRTTSGDTGELFF
-	16	TRBV27	TRBJ2-1	-	TGTGCCAGCATGAGGGACTTTCTTTTACAATACAATGAGCAGTTCTTC	CASMRDFLLQYNEQFF
TRBD1	15	TRBV7-8	TRBJ2-1	few	TGTGCCAGCAGCAAGGACAGGAGGTCCTACAATGAGCAGTTCTTC	CASSKDRRSYNEQFF
TRBD1	12	TRBV9	TRBJ1-1	few	TGTGCCAGCAGCAAGGACAGGCAAGAAGCTTTCTTT	CASSKDRQEAFF
-	12	TRBV30	TRBJ1-2	-	TGTGCCTGGAGTGCTGGACCATATGGCTACACCTTC	CAWSAGPYGYTF
-	14	TRBV5-4	TRBJ1-1	-	TGTGCCAGCAGCCCTAGGACGGGAAGCCTTGAAGCTTTCTTT	CASSPRTGSLEAFF
TRBD2	15	TRBV15	TRBJ2-1	-	TGTGCCACCAGCAGAGGCGGGAGCGGGGACAATGAGCAGTTCTTC	CATSRGGSGDNEQFF